A selection of T cell receptor beta chains follows, all from one sample in a study of post-analysis software for immune sequencing data. TCRdb reprocessed the PCR reads with MiXCR, giving one entry per CDR3 protein. The sample includes 750,000 to 950,000 distinct CDR3 sequences, 40% to 55% seen only once; the top ten take approximately 4.4%. Specimen: blood. Source of these receptors: a girl under 18 with multiple sclerosis. The CDR3 runs from the conserved cysteine through the conserved F or W. The order of the fields is CDR3 length, J gene, V gene, D gene, clone size, CDR3 DNA, CDR3 protein. A D gene is named only where the DNA matches it firmly. Size values are once, few and many counts, or a class for expanded clones, and some rows have none.

15 | TRBJ2-3 | TRBV29-1 | TRBD2 | . | TGCAGCGTTGGGGCTAGCGGGACCTACACAGATACGCAGTATTTT | CSVGASGTYTDTQYF
13 | TRBJ2-7 | TRBV16 | TRBD1 | . | TGTGCCAGCAGCGCCGGACAGGTCTACGAGCAGTACTTC | CASSAGQVYEQYF
14 | TRBJ2-3 | TRBV7-9 | . | . | TGTGCCAGCAGCTTAAAGGTGGACACAGATACGCAGTATTTT | CASSLKVDTDTQYF
14 | TRBJ1-2 | TRBV28 | TRBD1 | . | TGTGCCAGCAGGTACCCACAGGGGCACTATGGCTACACCTTC | CASRYPQGHYGYTF
17 | TRBJ2-1 | TRBV7-8 | . | . | TGTGCCAGCAGCTTAAAGTGGCAAGTGGGAGGGGGAGATGAGCAGTTCTTC | CASSLKWQVGGGDEQFF
14 | TRBJ2-3 | TRBV27 | . | . | TGTGCCAGCAGTTCCCTCACCCTCACAGATACGCAGTATTTT | CASSSLTLTDTQYF
16 | TRBJ2-5 | TRBV5-5 | . | . | TGTGCCAGCAGCCCGACGCCTGTAGGGGGAGGAGAGACCCAGTACTTC | CASSPTPVGGGETQYF
18 | TRBJ2-2 | TRBV12-3/TRBV12-4 | . | . | TGTGCCAGCAGTTTTAACTTACCCCTCCCGCAGAACACCGGGGAGCTGTTTTTT | CASSFNLPLPQNTGELFF
14 | TRBJ2-1 | TRBV20-1 | TRBD2 | . | TGCAGTGCCGAAACCACTAGCGCGATGGACGAGCAGTTCTTC | CSAETTSAMDEQFF
16 | TRBJ2-7 | TRBV28 | . | . | TGTGCCAGTAACGACAAGGGGCAGGCGAGCCCCTACGAGCAGTACTTC | CASNDKGQASPYEQYF
16 | TRBJ2-5 | TRBV9 | . | once | TGTGCCAGCAGCGTAGCAGATAGCGCGGGCCAAGAGACCCAGTACTTC | CASSVADSAGQETQYF
17 | TRBJ2-1 | TRBV7-2 | TRBD2 | few | TGTGCCAGCAGCTTATTCGGGGGGGGTTTAGGGTACAATGAGCAGTTCTTC | CASSLFGGGLGYNEQFF
15 | TRBJ1-2 | TRBV29-1 | . | few | TGCAGCGTTCGCAGGGCGGCAGCCTCTAACTATGGCTACACCTTC | CSVRRAAASNYGYTF
14 | TRBJ2-7 | TRBV9 | . | . | TGTGCCAGCAGCGTAGGGGCGGAGAACTACGAGCAGTACTTC | CASSVGAENYEQYF
14 | TRBJ2-5 | TRBV20-1 | . | . | TGCAGTGCTAGAGAATCACAGGGTTGGGAGACCCAGTACTTC | CSARESQGWETQYF
14 | TRBJ1-6 | TRBV6-1 | TRBD1 | . | TGTGCCAGCAGTGAAGCGACAGGGTGGTCACCCCTCCACTTT | CASSEATGWSPLHF
13 | TRBJ2-1 | TRBV29-1 | . | few | TGCAGCGTTGAGCAAGACTCCTACAATGAGCAGTTCTTC | CSVEQDSYNEQFF
14 | TRBJ1-1 | TRBV30 | . | . | TGTGCCTGGAGTCAACAGGGTGGGAACACTGAAGCTTTCTTT | CAWSQQGGNTEAFF
14 | TRBJ2-1 | TRBV7-9 | . | . | TGTGCCAGCAGCAAAACAACAGGGAACAATGAGCAGTTCTTC | CASSKTTGNNEQFF
18 | TRBJ1-5 | TRBV27 | . | . | TGTGCCAGCAGTTTTAGCGGGGACGGGAACTTGAGCAATCAGCCCCAGCATTTT | CASSFSGDGNLSNQPQHF
16 | TRBJ2-3 | TRBV24-1 | TRBD2 | once | TGTGCCACCAGTGATTGGCGGGGGAAAAGCACAGATACGCAGTATTTT | CATSDWRGKSTDTQYF
13 | TRBJ1-5 | TRBV20-1 | . | . | TGCAGTGCTAGGGAGGAGCTCAATCAGCCCCAGCATTTT | CSAREELNQPQHF
15 | TRBJ2-5 | TRBV7-9 | . | few | TGTGCCAGCAGCCGTCCCACTAGTGAAGCAGAGACCCAGTACTTC | CASSRPTSEAETQYF
15 | TRBJ2-3 | TRBV6-5 | TRBD2 | few | TGTGCCAGCAGGGCAACTAGCGGGAGGGGGTATACGCAGTATTTT | CASRATSGRGYTQYF
14 | TRBJ2-7 | TRBV7-9 | . | few | TGTGCCAGCAGCACCCCAGGAGGGAGGCACGAGCAGTACTTC | CASSTPGGRHEQYF
15 | TRBJ2-5 | TRBV9 | . | . | TGTGCCAGCAGCGTAGCTGCGGGGAACCAAGAGACCCAGTACTTC | CASSVAAGNQETQYF
15 | TRBJ2-1 | TRBV15 | TRBD2 | few | TGTGCCACCAGCAGAGCGGCGGGAGGGCCCGGTGAGCAGTTCTTC | CATSRAAGGPGEQFF
17 | TRBJ2-7 | TRBV12-3/TRBV12-4 | TRBD2 | . | TGTGCCAGCAGCCCGGGGAGAAGGAGCGGGAGGGAATACGAGCAGTACTTC | CASSPGRRSGREYEQYF
13 | TRBJ2-1 | TRBV29-1 | TRBD2 | . | TGCAGCGTTGGACTAGCGGTATACAATGAGCAGTTCTTC | CSVGLAVYNEQFF
12 | TRBJ2-1 | TRBV29-1 | TRBD1 | few | TGCAGCGCCCGACAGGGCTACAATGAGCAGTTCTTC | CSARQGYNEQFF
14 | TRBJ2-3 | TRBV6-5 | TRBD2 | few | TGTGCCAGCAGTCAGACTAGCAGGGCAGATACGCAGTATTTT | CASSQTSRADTQYF
14 | TRBJ1-1 | TRBV9 | TRBD1 | . | TGTGCCAGCAGCGTGGGACAGGGGTACACTGAAGCTTTCTTT | CASSVGQGYTEAFF
14 | TRBJ2-1 | TRBV7-9 | . | . | TGTGCCAGCAGAGCCGGGACAACCTACAATGAGCAGTTCTTC | CASRAGTTYNEQFF
14 | TRBJ2-1 | TRBV28 | . | . | TGTGCCAGCCGGGCGGGACCCCTCTACAATGAGCAGTTCTTC | CASRAGPLYNEQFF
17 | TRBJ2-3 | TRBV5-1 | . | . | TGCGCCAGCAGCTTGGCCCTGGGGACACAGATATTGGATACGCAGTATTTT | CASSLALGTQILDTQYF
13 | TRBJ2-7 | TRBV20-1 | . | many | TGCAGTGCTAGACCCTTCGGACTGATCGGGCAGTACTTC | CSARPFGLIGQYF
16 | TRBJ2-1 | TRBV28 | . | . | TGTGCCAGCAGTCCTCGCGGGACAGACTTTTACAATGAGCAGTTCTTC | CASSPRGTDFYNEQFF
17 | TRBJ2-3 | TRBV5-1 | . | few | TGCGCCAGCAGTTTGTTGTCTCGGGGGTCTAGCACAGATACGCAGTATTTT | CASSLLSRGSSTDTQYF
14 | TRBJ2-1 | TRBV7-2 | . | . | TGTGCCAGCAGCCCGGGACCGCAGCACAATGAGCAGTTCTTC | CASSPGPQHNEQFF
14 | TRBJ1-4 | TRBV7-2 | . | once | TGTGCCAGCAGCCTCCAAGGGCTTAATGAAAAACTGTTTTTT | CASSLQGLNEKLFF
15 | TRBJ2-1 | TRBV3-1 | TRBD2 | . | TGTGCCAGCACCAACTGGGGGGAGGGGAGCAATGAGCAGTTCTTC | CASTNWGEGSNEQFF
15 | TRBJ2-1 | TRBV5-1 | TRBD2 | . | TGCGCCAGCAGCTTGCGGCTAGCGGGAGAGAATGAGCAGTTCTTC | CASSLRLAGENEQFF
15 | TRBJ2-1 | TRBV5-1 | TRBD2 | . | TGCGCCAGCAGCGGGAGACTAGCGGGAGTCCTTGAGCAGTTCTTC | CASSGRLAGVLEQFF
15 | TRBJ2-1 | TRBV7-8 | TRBD2 | . | TGTGCCAGCAGCTTTTCCCGGACTAGCGCCAATGAGCAGTTCTTC | CASSFSRTSANEQFF
16 | TRBJ2-5 | TRBV5-8 | TRBD2 | . | TGTGCCAGCAGCTTGGGGTCTAGCGGGAGGAGCAATGAGCAGTACTTC | CASSLGSSGRSNEQYF
13 | TRBJ2-3 | TRBV20-1 | . | . | TGCAGTGCTAGGGGGCCTTCGCACCCTCGACAGTATTTT | CSARGPSHPRQYF
15 | TRBJ2-7 | TRBV12-3/TRBV12-4 | . | few | TGTGCCAGCAGTCGGCGGGTAGGCAGGGTGGACGAGCAGTACTTC | CASSRRVGRVDEQYF
14 | TRBJ1-1 | TRBV20-1 | TRBD1 | once | TGCAGTGCTCGGCAGGGGGCATCGAACACTGAAGCTTTCTTT | CSARQGASNTEAFF
16 | TRBJ2-1 | TRBV7-9 | . | . | TGTGCCAGCAGCTTACCCCAGGCCCTCTCCTACAATGAGCAGTTCTTC | CASSLPQALSYNEQFF
14 | TRBJ2-5 | TRBV6-2/TRBV6-3 | . | . | TGTGCCAGCAGCGGTATTCGGAAGGGAGAGACCCAGTACTTC | CASSGIRKGETQYF
13 | TRBJ1-1 | TRBV5-1 | . | . | TGCGCCAGCAGCGCAGACGTGAACACTGAAGCTTTCTTT | CASSADVNTEAFF
13 | TRBJ2-5 | TRBV7-2 | . | . | TGTGCCAGCAGCGGGGCGACAAAAGAGACCCAGTACTTC | CASSGATKETQYF